This T cell receptor (beta chain) was sequenced for a study of blood T cell repertoires in COVID-19. Study summary: Material from acute and convalescent COVID-19 was sourced from the United States, Italy and Spain. T cells, B-cell-depleted T cells, or PBMCs supplied cDNA or gDNA.

In Seattle, patients joined the study during active infection and were tracked longitudinally. Profiling relied on immunoSEQ multiplex PCR, and the TCRdb table lists in-frame clones only, not all of them. This table has 200,000 to 300,000 clones, more than 75% appearing once. The CDR3 contains 13 residues. The V and J ends lost 2 bases and 4 bases, in that order; junction bases with no gene match: 1. The germline CDR1 and CDR2 sequences are MDHEN and SYDVKM. The rearrangement links TRBV28 to TRBJ2-5, with 7 bases aligning to TRBD2. The sequencing sample was made of peripheral blood. The receptor's source is a woman of 80 years or more with COVID-19, enrolled during active disease. The CDR3 spells CASSLASGETQYF. The CDR3 DNA reads as TGTGCCAGCAGTTTAGCTAGCGGAGAGACCCAGTACTTC.